This is a list of T cell receptor beta chains from one sample in a study of blood T cell repertoires in COVID-19. TCRdb keeps only in-frame clones here, not all; method: immunoSEQ multiplex PCR. Of roughly 280,000 clones listed, 80% to 90% were seen once; the top ten hold approximately 9.9%. The source material was peripheral blood. The receptor source for this set is a woman between 70 and 85 years old with acute or convalescent COVID-19. CDR3s include the opening cysteine and the closing phenylalanine or tryptophan. Each record gives: clone size, V gene, D gene, J gene, CDR3 DNA, CDR3 protein. The D gene is left open where the match is weak. Clone sizes are given selectively: once, few, many, or a class where the clone is expanded.

NA	TRBV7-2	NA	TRBJ2-6	TGTGCCAGCACCCTACAGGGACGCTCTGGGGCCAACGTCCTGACTTTC	CASTLQGRSGANVLTF
NA	TRBV4-2	TRBD1	TRBJ1-2	TGTGCCAGCAGCCGCCGGGACAGGGGTGGTGGCTACACCTTC	CASSRRDRGGGYTF
NA	TRBV14	NA	TRBJ1-4	TGTGCCAGCAGCCCCGACAGAGCCCATAAATTGTTTTTT	CASSPDRAHKLFF
NA	TRBV7-8	NA	TRBJ1-4	TGTGCCAGCAGCACCGGCCTACAGGGAAGGCCTAATGAAAAACTGTTTTTT	CASSTGLQGRPNEKLFF
NA	TRBV5-1	TRBD2	TRBJ2-3	TGCGCCAGCAGCTTGAAGTCGGGGGGAGGCACAGATACGCAGTATTTT	CASSLKSGGGTDTQYF
once	TRBV7-9	NA	TRBJ2-2	TGTGCCAGCAGCTCTAGGGGGAACACCGGGGAGCTGTTTTTT	CASSSRGNTGELFF
NA	TRBV5-8	TRBD1	TRBJ1-6	TGTGCCAGCAGCTTTTGGACAGGGGGAGGCTTAAGGTCACCCCTCCACTTT	CASSFWTGGGLRSPLHF
NA	TRBV10-3	NA	TRBJ1-5	TGTGCCATCAGTGGACCGGGGGGGCAGCCCCAGCATTTT	CAISGPGGQPQHF
NA	TRBV6-2/TRBV6-3	TRBD1	TRBJ1-2	TGTGCCAGCAGCCCGAGGGGGCAACAGGGTTATGGCTACACCTTC	CASSPRGQQGYGYTF
NA	TRBV4-2	TRBD2	TRBJ2-7	TGTGCCAGCAGCCAAGATGATAGCGGGAGGACCTACGAGCAGTACTTC	CASSQDDSGRTYEQYF
NA	TRBV15	TRBD2	TRBJ2-1	TGTGCCACCAGCAGAGGCGGACTAGCGACCTACAATGAGCAGTTCTTC	CATSRGGLATYNEQFF
NA	TRBV5-8	TRBD2	TRBJ2-6	TGTGCCAGCAGCTTGGCCTCTACTAGCGGGGTCTCTGGGGCCAACGTCCTGACTTTC	CASSLASTSGVSGANVLTF
NA	TRBV5-6	TRBD2	TRBJ2-7	TGTGCCAGCAGCACAGCGGGGTTATTCTACGAGCAGTACTTC	CASSTAGLFYEQYF
NA	TRBV3-1/TRBV3-2	NA	TRBJ2-1	TGTGCCAGCAGCCAAGAAACAAGGCAGTTCTTC	CASSQETRQFF
NA	TRBV5-1	NA	TRBJ1-1	TGCGCCAGCAGCGCTGGGGGGGGGACTGAAGCTTTCTTT	CASSAGGGTEAFF
NA	TRBV7-9	NA	TRBJ2-7	TGTGCCAGCAGCTTAATCCTACCACCCTACGAGCAGTACTTC	CASSLILPPYEQYF
NA	TRBV6-5	NA	TRBJ2-7	TGTGCCAGCAGAACAGGGAACTACGAGCAGTACTTC	CASRTGNYEQYF
NA	TRBV12-3/TRBV12-4	NA	TRBJ2-7	TGTGCCAGCAGTTTTCTCAGGGGCTACGAGCAGTACTTC	CASSFLRGYEQYF
NA	TRBV5-1	NA	TRBJ2-5	TGCGCCAGCAGCTTGGAACTAGCTGGAGAGACCCAGTACTTC	CASSLELAGETQYF
NA	TRBV4-1	NA	TRBJ2-7	TGCGCCAGCAGCCCCCCCGGGGACGAGCAGTACTTC	CASSPPGDEQYF
few	TRBV19	NA	TRBJ1-2	TGTGCCAGTAGTAAGATGACAGCTAACTATGGCTACACCTTC	CASSKMTANYGYTF
NA	TRBV5-4	TRBD2	TRBJ2-7	TGTGCCAGCACCCTTGAGGGGGTAGCGGGGGGCGGGTCCTACGAGCAGTACTTC	CASTLEGVAGGGSYEQYF
few	TRBV5-1	NA	TRBJ1-5	TGCGCCAGCAGCGAAACAGGAAGTAGCAATCAGCCCCAGCATTTT	CASSETGSSNQPQHF
NA	TRBV11-2	NA	TRBJ1-2	TGTGCCAGCAGCCCCGGGAGCTATGGCTACACCTTC	CASSPGSYGYTF
once	TRBV11-2	TRBD2	TRBJ2-7	TGTGCCAGCAGCCAAACTAGCGGCTCTTCCTACGAGCAGTACTTC	CASSQTSGSSYEQYF
NA	TRBV20-1	NA	TRBJ1-2	TGCAGTGCTAACAGGAACTATGGCTACACCTTC	CSANRNYGYTF